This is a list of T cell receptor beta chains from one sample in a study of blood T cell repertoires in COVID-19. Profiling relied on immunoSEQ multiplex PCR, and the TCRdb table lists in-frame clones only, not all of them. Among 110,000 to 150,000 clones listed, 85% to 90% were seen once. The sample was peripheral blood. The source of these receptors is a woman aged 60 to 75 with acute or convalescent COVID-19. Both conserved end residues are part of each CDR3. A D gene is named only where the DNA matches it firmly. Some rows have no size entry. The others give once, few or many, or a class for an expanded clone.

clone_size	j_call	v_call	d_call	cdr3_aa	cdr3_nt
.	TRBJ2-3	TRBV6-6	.	CASRTGRDTQYF	TGTGCCAGCAGAACGGGGAGGGATACGCAGTATTTT
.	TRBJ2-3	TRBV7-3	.	CASSLLLETDTQYF	TGTGCCAGCAGCTTACTTTTGGAGACAGATACGCAGTATTTT
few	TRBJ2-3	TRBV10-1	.	CASSDRRAGTDTQYF	TGCGCCAGCAGTGATAGGAGGGCAGGCACAGATACGCAGTATTTT
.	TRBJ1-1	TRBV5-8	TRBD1	CASSLGSLGGQAAFF	TGTGCCAGCAGCTTGGGTTCCTTGGGGGGACAGGCGGCTTTCTTT
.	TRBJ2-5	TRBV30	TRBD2	CAWSVRGLAGGHQETQYF	TGTGCCTGGAGTGTACGGGGGCTAGCGGGGGGTCACCAAGAGACCCAGTACTTC
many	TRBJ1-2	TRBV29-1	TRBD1	CSVDRGLYGYTF	TGCAGCGTTGACAGGGGGCTCTATGGCTACACCTTC
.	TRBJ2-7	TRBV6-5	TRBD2	CASNLSGEVYEQYF	TGTGCCAGCAACCTTAGCGGGGAGGTCTACGAGCAGTACTTC
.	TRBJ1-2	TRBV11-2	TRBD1	CASSVGQGYYGYTF	TGTGCCAGCAGCGTCGGACAGGGTTACTATGGCTACACCTTC
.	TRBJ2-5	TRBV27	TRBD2	CASSFGGGIETQYF	TGTGCCAGCAGTTTTGGGGGGGGTATAGAGACCCAGTACTTC
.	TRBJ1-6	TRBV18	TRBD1	CASSPRDRGYSPLHF	TGTGCCAGCTCACCGAGGGACAGGGGGTATTCACCCCTCCACTTT
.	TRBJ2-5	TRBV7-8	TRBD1	CASSPSGTGQQETQYF	TGTGCCAGCAGCCCTTCCGGGACAGGGCAGCAAGAGACCCAGTACTTC
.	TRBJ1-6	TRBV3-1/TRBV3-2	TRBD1	CASSQMTGRNNNSPLHF	TGTGCCAGCAGCCAAATGACAGGGCGGAATAATAATTCACCCCTCCACTTT
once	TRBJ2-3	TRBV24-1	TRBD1	CATSDEFPGQGALTDTQYF	TGTGCCACCAGTGATGAGTTCCCGGGCCAGGGGGCTTTAACAGATACGCAGTATTTT
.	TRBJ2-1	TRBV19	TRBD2	CASSHRGLAGTYNEQFF	TGTGCCAGTAGCCATAGGGGACTAGCGGGGACATACAATGAGCAGTTCTTC
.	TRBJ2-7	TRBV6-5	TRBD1	CASSYSTGGFYEQYF	TGTGCCAGCAGTTACTCGACAGGGGGGTTCTACGAGCAGTACTTC
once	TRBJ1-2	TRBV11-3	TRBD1	CASTGTGFGYTF	TGTGCCAGCACCGGGACAGGGTTTGGCTACACCTTC
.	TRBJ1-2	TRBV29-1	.	CSAVAGYGYTF	TGCAGCGCAGTAGCGGGCTATGGCTACACCTTC
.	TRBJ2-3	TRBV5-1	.	CASSLDSRRTDTQYF	TGCGCCAGCAGCCTAGACTCCCGGCGCACAGATACGCAGTATTTT
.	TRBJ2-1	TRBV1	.	CTSSQDRGGSYNEQFF	TGCACCAGCAGCCAAGATCGGGGGGGCTCCTACAATGAGCAGTTCTTC
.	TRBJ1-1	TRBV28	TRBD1	CASSLGRGTGLNTEAFF	TGTGCCAGCAGTTTGGGTAGGGGGACAGGATTGAACACTGAAGCTTTCTTT
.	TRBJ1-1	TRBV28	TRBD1	CASPPRQGPMNTEAFF	TGTGCCAGCCCCCCGCGACAGGGACCCATGAACACTGAAGCTTTCTTT
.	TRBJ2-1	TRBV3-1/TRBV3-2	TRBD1	CASSPPGQFYNEQFF	TGTGCCAGCAGCCCCCCGGGACAGTTCTACAATGAGCAGTTCTTC
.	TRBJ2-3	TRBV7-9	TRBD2	CASSLGLADTDTQYF	TGTGCCAGCAGCTTAGGACTAGCGGACACAGATACGCAGTATTTT
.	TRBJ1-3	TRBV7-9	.	CASSLEGANPGNTIYF	TGTGCCAGCAGCTTAGAAGGGGCTAATCCTGGAAACACCATATATTTT
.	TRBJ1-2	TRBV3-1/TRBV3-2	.	CASSRGGTNYGYTF	TGTGCCAGCAGCCGGGGAGGAACCAACTATGGCTACACCTTC